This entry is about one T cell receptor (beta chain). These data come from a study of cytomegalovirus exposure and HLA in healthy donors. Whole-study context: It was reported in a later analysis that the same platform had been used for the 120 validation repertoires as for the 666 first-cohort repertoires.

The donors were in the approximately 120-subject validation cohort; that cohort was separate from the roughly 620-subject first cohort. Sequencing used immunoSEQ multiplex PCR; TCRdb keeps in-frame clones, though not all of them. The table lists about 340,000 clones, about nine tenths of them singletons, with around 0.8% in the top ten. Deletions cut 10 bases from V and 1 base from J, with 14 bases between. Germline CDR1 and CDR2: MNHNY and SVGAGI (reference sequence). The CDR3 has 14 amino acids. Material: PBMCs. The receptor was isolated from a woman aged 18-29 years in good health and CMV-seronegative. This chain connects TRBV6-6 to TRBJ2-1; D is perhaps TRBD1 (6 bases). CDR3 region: CATKTTGSYNEQFF. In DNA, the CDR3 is TGTGCCACCAAGACGACAGGATCCTACAATGAGCAGTTCTTC.